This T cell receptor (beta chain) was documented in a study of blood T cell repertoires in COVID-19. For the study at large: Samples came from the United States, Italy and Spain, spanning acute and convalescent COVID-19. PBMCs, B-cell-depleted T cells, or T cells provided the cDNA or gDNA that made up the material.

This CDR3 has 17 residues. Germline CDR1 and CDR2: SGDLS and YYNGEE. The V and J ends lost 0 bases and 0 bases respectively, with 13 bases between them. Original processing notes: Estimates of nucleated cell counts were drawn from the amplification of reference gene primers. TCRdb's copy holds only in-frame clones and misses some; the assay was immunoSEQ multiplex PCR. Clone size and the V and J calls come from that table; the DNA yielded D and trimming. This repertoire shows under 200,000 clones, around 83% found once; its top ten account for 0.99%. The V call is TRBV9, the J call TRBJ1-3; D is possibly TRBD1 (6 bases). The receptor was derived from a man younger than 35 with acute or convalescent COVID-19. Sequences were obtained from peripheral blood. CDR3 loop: CASSVGTARYSGNTIYF. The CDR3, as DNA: TGTGCCAGCAGCGTAGGGACAGCTCGTTACTCTGGAAACACCATATATTTT.